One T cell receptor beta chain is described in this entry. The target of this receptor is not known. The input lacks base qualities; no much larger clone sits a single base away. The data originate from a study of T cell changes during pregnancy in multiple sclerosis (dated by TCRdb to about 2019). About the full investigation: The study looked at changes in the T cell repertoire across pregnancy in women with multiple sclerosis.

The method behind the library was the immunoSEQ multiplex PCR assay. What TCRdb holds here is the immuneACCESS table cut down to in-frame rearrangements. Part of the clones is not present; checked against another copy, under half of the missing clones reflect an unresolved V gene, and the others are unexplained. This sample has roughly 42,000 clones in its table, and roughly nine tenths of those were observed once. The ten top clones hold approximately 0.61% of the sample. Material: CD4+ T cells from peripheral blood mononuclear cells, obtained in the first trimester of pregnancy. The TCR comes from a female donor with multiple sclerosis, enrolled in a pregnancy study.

The CDR3 reads CASSTRTVNEKLFF. The nucleotide sequence is TGTGCCAGTAGTACTCGGACAGTTAATGAAAAACTGTTTTTT. Recombination linked TRBV19 to TRBJ1-4, with a weak D call of TRBD1 (6 bases match). Deletion took 4 bases off V and 4 bases off J, with a span of 10 bases between the germline ends. From cysteine to phenylalanine, the CDR3 is 14 amino acids long. Only the CDR3 part of the read is kept: 42 bases, read in frame from the first base. In the germline V gene (reference sequence), CDR1 corresponds to LNHDA and CDR2 to SQIVND.